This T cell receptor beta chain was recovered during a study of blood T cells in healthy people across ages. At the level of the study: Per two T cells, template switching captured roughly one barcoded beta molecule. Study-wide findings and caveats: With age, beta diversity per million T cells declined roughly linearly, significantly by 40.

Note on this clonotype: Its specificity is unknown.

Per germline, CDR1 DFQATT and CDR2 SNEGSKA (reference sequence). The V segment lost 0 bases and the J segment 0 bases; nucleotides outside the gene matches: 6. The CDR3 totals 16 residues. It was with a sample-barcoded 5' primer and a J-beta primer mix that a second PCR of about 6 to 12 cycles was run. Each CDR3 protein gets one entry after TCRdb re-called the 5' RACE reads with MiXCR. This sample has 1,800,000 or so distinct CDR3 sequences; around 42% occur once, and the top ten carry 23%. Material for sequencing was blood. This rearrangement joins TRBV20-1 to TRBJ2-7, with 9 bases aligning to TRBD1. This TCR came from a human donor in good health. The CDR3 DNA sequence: TGCAGTGCTAGAGACGCTGGGACAGGGAGCTCCTACGAGCAGTACTTC. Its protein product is CSARDAGTGSSYEQYF.